This entry features one TCR beta chain sequence. Its antigen is still unknown. An end of the junction differs from the germline gene, which may be a read error. The sample is drawn from a study of T cell repertoires in aging, cancer and after chemotherapy. About the research overall: Six age groups, ranging from 30 or younger to 70 or older, included the donors. Over several months to years, re-sampled healthy donor repertoires clearly shared clones. Study observations and caveats: These repertoire data do not allow conclusions about immunological memory after chemotherapy. In each cancer cohort, median generation probability increased across chemotherapy, suggesting thymic output rebounded.

TCR beta rearrangements were amplified from peripheral blood genomic DNA. TRB rearrangements spanning V, D and J were amplified using mixed TRB-A/B primers. TCRdb re-called the multiplex PCR reads with MiXCR, one entry per CDR3 protein. The sample has thousands of distinct CDR3 sequences, around 33% seen once. The clonotype comes from a human donor in good health. Sequenced input: blood.

The CDR3 DNA sequence: TGTGCCAGCAGTTTTGCGGACACCCGCCGCAATTTACCCCTCCACTTT. It yields the protein CASSFADTRRNLPLHF. This chain links TRBV27 with TRBJ1-6; tentative D call: TRBD1 (5 bases). This CDR3 has 16 residues. Germline V gene sequence: CDR1 MNHEY, CDR2 SMNVEV (reference sequence).